This is a list of T cell receptor beta chains from one sample in a study of T cell responses to AZD1222 COVID-19 vaccine. TCRdb's table, derived via immunoSEQ multiplex PCR, lists solely in-frame clones and lacks some. The table shows under 85,000 clones, with roughly 84% occurring only once. The source was peripheral blood, collected on day 0 of AZD1222 vaccination. These receptors were taken from an adult in good health. Both conserved end residues are part of each CDR3. Each record gives: clone size, D gene, J gene, V gene, CDR3 protein, CDR3 DNA. A D gene is named only where the DNA matches it firmly. A clone size is listed for some rows: how often the clone was seen (once, few, many), or a class if it is expanded.

clone_size: NA; d_call: TRBD1; j_call: TRBJ1-2; v_call: TRBV7-9; cdr3_aa: CASSPSGGASYGYTF; cdr3_nt: TGTGCCAGCAGCCCCTCAGGGGGCGCAAGCTATGGCTACACCTTC
clone_size: NA; d_call: NA; j_call: TRBJ2-1; v_call: TRBV5-1; cdr3_aa: CASSLGFTEQFF; cdr3_nt: TGCGCCAGCAGCTTGGGTTTCACTGAGCAGTTCTTC
clone_size: NA; d_call: NA; j_call: TRBJ1-6; v_call: TRBV3-1/TRBV3-2; cdr3_aa: CASSRQGLYNSPLHF; cdr3_nt: TGTGCCAGCAGCCGACAAGGTCTGTATAATTCACCCCTCCACTTT
clone_size: NA; d_call: NA; j_call: TRBJ1-6; v_call: TRBV18; cdr3_aa: CASSPTRTPNSPLHF; cdr3_nt: TGTGCCAGCTCACCGACTCGGACCCCGAATTCACCCCTCCACTTT
clone_size: NA; d_call: TRBD2; j_call: TRBJ2-6; v_call: TRBV6-1; cdr3_aa: CASSGFKRGASGANVLTF; cdr3_nt: TGTGCCAGCAGTGGGTTTAAGCGGGGGGCATCTGGGGCCAACGTCCTGACTTTC
clone_size: NA; d_call: NA; j_call: TRBJ2-3; v_call: TRBV19; cdr3_aa: CATVSGATDTQYF; cdr3_nt: TGTGCCACCGTCTCGGGAGCCACAGATACGCAGTATTTT
clone_size: NA; d_call: TRBD1; j_call: TRBJ2-1; v_call: TRBV7-3; cdr3_aa: CASSSTGQVLNEQFF; cdr3_nt: TGTGCCAGCAGCTCAACGGGACAGGTACTCAATGAGCAGTTCTTC
clone_size: NA; d_call: TRBD2; j_call: TRBJ2-1; v_call: TRBV3-1/TRBV3-2; cdr3_aa: CASSRSGGWNEQFF; cdr3_nt: TGTGCCAGCAGCCGTAGCGGGGGGTGGAATGAGCAGTTCTTC
clone_size: NA; d_call: NA; j_call: TRBJ1-4; v_call: TRBV23-1; cdr3_aa: CASSQSSSTNEKLFF; cdr3_nt: TGCGCCAGCAGTCAATCGAGTTCAACTAATGAAAAACTGTTTTTT
clone_size: once; d_call: NA; j_call: TRBJ2-1; v_call: TRBV21-1; cdr3_aa: CASSKETETKNNEQFF; cdr3_nt: TGTGCCAGCAGCAAAGAAACGGAGACCAAAAACAATGAGCAGTTCTTC
clone_size: NA; d_call: TRBD1; j_call: TRBJ1-1; v_call: TRBV29-1; cdr3_aa: CSVSQGQGWGTEAFF; cdr3_nt: TGCAGCGTCTCCCAAGGACAGGGATGGGGAACTGAAGCTTTCTTT
clone_size: NA; d_call: TRBD2; j_call: TRBJ2-5; v_call: TRBV19; cdr3_aa: CASKFQASGVQETQYF; cdr3_nt: TGTGCCAGCAAATTCCAGGCTAGCGGGGTTCAAGAGACCCAGTACTTC
clone_size: NA; d_call: NA; j_call: TRBJ2-1; v_call: TRBV9; cdr3_aa: CASSVGRHHEQFF; cdr3_nt: TGTGCCAGCAGCGTAGGAAGGCACCATGAGCAGTTCTTC
clone_size: once; d_call: NA; j_call: TRBJ1-3; v_call: TRBV5-4; cdr3_aa: CASSFPPGNTIYF; cdr3_nt: TGTGCCAGCAGCTTTCCCCCTGGAAACACCATATATTTT
clone_size: NA; d_call: TRBD1; j_call: TRBJ1-4; v_call: TRBV7-9; cdr3_aa: CASSSGTVNEKLFF; cdr3_nt: TGTGCCAGCAGCTCCGGGACAGTTAATGAAAAACTGTTTTTT
clone_size: NA; d_call: NA; j_call: TRBJ2-2; v_call: TRBV10-3; cdr3_aa: CAISESGVTGELFF; cdr3_nt: TGTGCCATCAGTGAGTCAGGGGTCACCGGGGAGCTGTTTTTT
clone_size: NA; d_call: TRBD1; j_call: TRBJ2-7; v_call: TRBV6-6; cdr3_aa: CASSYSGTGVSNEQYF; cdr3_nt: TGTGCCAGCAGTTACTCCGGGACAGGGGTATCCAACGAGCAGTACTTC
clone_size: NA; d_call: TRBD2; j_call: TRBJ2-7; v_call: TRBV5-6; cdr3_aa: CASRKLAGVTYEQYF; cdr3_nt: TGTGCCAGCAGGAAACTAGCGGGAGTAACCTACGAGCAGTACTTC
clone_size: NA; d_call: NA; j_call: TRBJ2-1; v_call: TRBV11-2; cdr3_aa: CASSPGVPNEQFF; cdr3_nt: TGTGCCAGCAGCCCAGGAGTACCCAATGAGCAGTTCTTC
clone_size: NA; d_call: NA; j_call: TRBJ2-3; v_call: TRBV19; cdr3_aa: CASRAAGLDTQYF; cdr3_nt: TGTGCCAGTAGGGCCGCCGGTTTGGATACGCAGTATTTT
clone_size: NA; d_call: TRBD2; j_call: TRBJ2-1; v_call: TRBV5-1; cdr3_aa: CASSPGDSGRNEQFF; cdr3_nt: TGCGCCAGCAGTCCCGGGGATAGCGGGAGAAATGAGCAGTTCTTC
clone_size: NA; d_call: TRBD2; j_call: TRBJ2-7; v_call: TRBV6-5; cdr3_aa: CASRNTGTSVYEQYF; cdr3_nt: TGTGCCAGCAGAAACACCGGGACTAGCGTCTACGAGCAGTACTTC
clone_size: NA; d_call: TRBD1; j_call: TRBJ1-1; v_call: TRBV2; cdr3_aa: CASSGQGMNTEAFF; cdr3_nt: TGTGCCAGCAGTGGACAGGGTATGAACACTGAAGCTTTCTTT
clone_size: NA; d_call: NA; j_call: TRBJ2-7; v_call: TRBV6-5; cdr3_aa: CASSRGRFEEQYF; cdr3_nt: TGTGCCAGCAGCCGGGGGAGGTTCGAGGAGCAGTACTTC
clone_size: once; d_call: TRBD2; j_call: TRBJ2-3; v_call: TRBV10-2; cdr3_aa: CASSELSSGRLTDTQYF; cdr3_nt: TGCGCCAGCAGTGAGCTCTCTAGCGGGAGGTTGACAGATACGCAGTATTTT
clone_size: NA; d_call: TRBD1; j_call: TRBJ1-2; v_call: TRBV18; cdr3_aa: CASSGQGADYGYTF; cdr3_nt: TGTGCCAGCTCGGGACAGGGGGCTGACTATGGCTACACCTTC
clone_size: NA; d_call: NA; j_call: TRBJ1-5; v_call: TRBV27; cdr3_aa: CASSLSGAPGWPQHF; cdr3_nt: TGTGCCAGCAGTCTATCCGGGGCCCCCGGGTGGCCCCAGCATTTT
clone_size: NA; d_call: NA; j_call: TRBJ2-2; v_call: TRBV3-1/TRBV3-2; cdr3_aa: CASSPTANTGELFF; cdr3_nt: TGTGCCAGCAGCCCGACGGCGAACACCGGGGAGCTGTTTTTT
clone_size: NA; d_call: TRBD2; j_call: TRBJ2-1; v_call: TRBV29-1; cdr3_aa: CNTTCCGSAYNEQFF; cdr3_nt: TGCAATACCACTTGTTGCGGGAGTGCCTACAATGAGCAGTTCTTC
clone_size: NA; d_call: TRBD1; j_call: TRBJ1-2; v_call: TRBV5-1; cdr3_aa: CASSTTGGANYGYTF; cdr3_nt: TGCGCCAGCAGCACGACAGGGGGCGCCAACTATGGCTACACCTTC
clone_size: NA; d_call: NA; j_call: TRBJ1-1; v_call: TRBV5-1; cdr3_aa: CASSLMSGLNDAFF; cdr3_nt: TGCGCCAGCAGCTTGATGTCAGGGTTAAACGACGCTTTCTTT
clone_size: NA; d_call: NA; j_call: TRBJ2-3; v_call: TRBV15; cdr3_aa: CATSYGQVSTDTQYF; cdr3_nt: TGTGCCACCAGCTACGGACAAGTTTCGACAGATACGCAGTATTTT
clone_size: NA; d_call: NA; j_call: TRBJ1-2; v_call: TRBV2; cdr3_aa: CASSYDSYTF; cdr3_nt: TGTGCCAGCAGTTACGACAGCTACACCTTC
clone_size: NA; d_call: TRBD2; j_call: TRBJ2-1; v_call: TRBV11-2; cdr3_aa: CASSSGRTRSYNEQFF; cdr3_nt: TGTGCCAGCTCAAGCGGGAGGACGCGGTCCTACAATGAGCAGTTCTTC
clone_size: once; d_call: NA; j_call: TRBJ1-1; v_call: TRBV15; cdr3_aa: CATRRVANTEAFF; cdr3_nt: TGTGCCACCCGGAGGGTGGCGAACACTGAAGCTTTCTTT
clone_size: NA; d_call: NA; j_call: TRBJ1-3; v_call: TRBV10-2; cdr3_aa: CATRGRKGTIYF; cdr3_nt: TGCGCCACCAGGGGACGGAAGGGCACCATATATTTT
clone_size: NA; d_call: NA; j_call: TRBJ2-5; v_call: TRBV10-2; cdr3_aa: CASSDGQQETQYF; cdr3_nt: TGCGCCAGCAGTGACGGGCAGCAAGAGACCCAGTACTTC
clone_size: NA; d_call: NA; j_call: TRBJ1-3; v_call: TRBV5-4; cdr3_aa: CASSLGREYIKSGNTIYF; cdr3_nt: TGTGCCAGCAGCTTGGGCCGCGAATACATTAAATCTGGAAACACCATATATTTT
clone_size: NA; d_call: NA; j_call: TRBJ2-7; v_call: TRBV9; cdr3_aa: CASSASRAGEQYF; cdr3_nt: TGTGCCAGCAGCGCCTCCCGGGCCGGCGAGCAGTACTTC
clone_size: few; d_call: NA; j_call: TRBJ2-7; v_call: TRBV7-8; cdr3_aa: CASSYTRAPAVYEQYF; cdr3_nt: TGTGCCAGCAGCTACACCCGGGCCCCGGCAGTCTACGAGCAGTACTTC
clone_size: NA; d_call: NA; j_call: TRBJ2-2; v_call: TRBV10-2; cdr3_aa: CASSESVQLYTGELFF; cdr3_nt: TGCGCCAGCAGTGAGTCCGTTCAACTATACACCGGGGAGCTGTTTTTT
clone_size: NA; d_call: NA; j_call: TRBJ2-7; v_call: TRBV18; cdr3_aa: CASSPGVEAYEQYF; cdr3_nt: TGTGCCAGCTCACCGGGAGTGGAGGCTTACGAGCAGTACTTC
clone_size: NA; d_call: NA; j_call: TRBJ2-5; v_call: TRBV24-1; cdr3_aa: CATSDRRGQETQYF; cdr3_nt: TGTGCCACCAGTGATCGACGCGGGCAAGAGACCCAGTACTTC
clone_size: once; d_call: NA; j_call: TRBJ1-5; v_call: TRBV4-2; cdr3_aa: CASSQVVGVPNQPQHF; cdr3_nt: TGTGCCAGCAGCCAAGTAGTCGGGGTACCTAATCAGCCCCAGCATTTT
clone_size: NA; d_call: NA; j_call: TRBJ2-3; v_call: TRBV4-2; cdr3_aa: CASSQGTDTDTQYF; cdr3_nt: TGTGCCAGCAGCCAAGGGACGGACACAGATACGCAGTATTTT
clone_size: NA; d_call: NA; j_call: TRBJ2-7; v_call: TRBV6-5; cdr3_aa: CASSQLGWSYEQYF; cdr3_nt: TGTGCCAGCAGCCAACTAGGTTGGAGCTACGAGCAGTACTTC
clone_size: NA; d_call: NA; j_call: TRBJ2-3; v_call: TRBV7-2; cdr3_aa: CASSLSWRGGRDTQYF; cdr3_nt: TGTGCCAGCAGCTTAAGTTGGAGGGGGGGAAGGGATACGCAGTATTTT
clone_size: few; d_call: NA; j_call: TRBJ2-3; v_call: TRBV7-6; cdr3_aa: CASSVTSTDTQYF; cdr3_nt: TGTGCCAGCAGCGTTACTAGCACAGATACGCAGTATTTT
clone_size: once; d_call: NA; j_call: TRBJ1-1; v_call: TRBV27; cdr3_aa: CASSRTSNTEAFF; cdr3_nt: TGTGCCAGCAGTAGAACGTCGAACACTGAAGCTTTCTTT
clone_size: NA; d_call: NA; j_call: TRBJ2-3; v_call: TRBV10-3; cdr3_aa: CATHQGLTDTDTQYF; cdr3_nt: TGTGCCACGCACCAGGGACTGACAGACACAGATACGCAGTATTTT
clone_size: NA; d_call: NA; j_call: TRBJ2-3; v_call: TRBV7-9; cdr3_aa: CASSPRGGSRTDTQYF; cdr3_nt: TGTGCCAGCAGCCCCCGAGGGGGGAGCCGCACAGATACGCAGTATTTT
clone_size: NA; d_call: TRBD2; j_call: TRBJ2-1; v_call: TRBV24-1; cdr3_aa: CATSAASGQGHSLFEQFF; cdr3_nt: TGTGCCACCAGTGCGGCTAGCGGCCAAGGGCACTCTCTCTTTGAGCAGTTCTTC
clone_size: NA; d_call: NA; j_call: TRBJ1-3; v_call: TRBV7-2; cdr3_aa: CASSLEYISGNTIYF; cdr3_nt: TGTGCCAGCAGCTTAGAGTATATCTCTGGAAACACCATATATTTT
clone_size: NA; d_call: NA; j_call: TRBJ2-7; v_call: TRBV6-5; cdr3_aa: CASRLQGYEQYF; cdr3_nt: TGTGCCAGCAGGCTACAGGGCTACGAGCAGTACTTC
clone_size: NA; d_call: NA; j_call: TRBJ1-3; v_call: TRBV9; cdr3_aa: CASSGGHSGNTIYF; cdr3_nt: TGTGCCAGCAGCGGGGGACACTCTGGAAACACCATATATTTT
clone_size: NA; d_call: NA; j_call: TRBJ1-2; v_call: TRBV7-2; cdr3_aa: CASSLGPEFSGYTF; cdr3_nt: TGTGCCAGCAGCTTAGGTCCGGAGTTCTCTGGCTACACCTTC
clone_size: NA; d_call: TRBD2; j_call: TRBJ2-5; v_call: TRBV27; cdr3_aa: CASSLIGSGGKETQYF; cdr3_nt: TGTGCCAGCAGTTTAATCGGTAGCGGGGGCAAAGAGACCCAGTACTTC